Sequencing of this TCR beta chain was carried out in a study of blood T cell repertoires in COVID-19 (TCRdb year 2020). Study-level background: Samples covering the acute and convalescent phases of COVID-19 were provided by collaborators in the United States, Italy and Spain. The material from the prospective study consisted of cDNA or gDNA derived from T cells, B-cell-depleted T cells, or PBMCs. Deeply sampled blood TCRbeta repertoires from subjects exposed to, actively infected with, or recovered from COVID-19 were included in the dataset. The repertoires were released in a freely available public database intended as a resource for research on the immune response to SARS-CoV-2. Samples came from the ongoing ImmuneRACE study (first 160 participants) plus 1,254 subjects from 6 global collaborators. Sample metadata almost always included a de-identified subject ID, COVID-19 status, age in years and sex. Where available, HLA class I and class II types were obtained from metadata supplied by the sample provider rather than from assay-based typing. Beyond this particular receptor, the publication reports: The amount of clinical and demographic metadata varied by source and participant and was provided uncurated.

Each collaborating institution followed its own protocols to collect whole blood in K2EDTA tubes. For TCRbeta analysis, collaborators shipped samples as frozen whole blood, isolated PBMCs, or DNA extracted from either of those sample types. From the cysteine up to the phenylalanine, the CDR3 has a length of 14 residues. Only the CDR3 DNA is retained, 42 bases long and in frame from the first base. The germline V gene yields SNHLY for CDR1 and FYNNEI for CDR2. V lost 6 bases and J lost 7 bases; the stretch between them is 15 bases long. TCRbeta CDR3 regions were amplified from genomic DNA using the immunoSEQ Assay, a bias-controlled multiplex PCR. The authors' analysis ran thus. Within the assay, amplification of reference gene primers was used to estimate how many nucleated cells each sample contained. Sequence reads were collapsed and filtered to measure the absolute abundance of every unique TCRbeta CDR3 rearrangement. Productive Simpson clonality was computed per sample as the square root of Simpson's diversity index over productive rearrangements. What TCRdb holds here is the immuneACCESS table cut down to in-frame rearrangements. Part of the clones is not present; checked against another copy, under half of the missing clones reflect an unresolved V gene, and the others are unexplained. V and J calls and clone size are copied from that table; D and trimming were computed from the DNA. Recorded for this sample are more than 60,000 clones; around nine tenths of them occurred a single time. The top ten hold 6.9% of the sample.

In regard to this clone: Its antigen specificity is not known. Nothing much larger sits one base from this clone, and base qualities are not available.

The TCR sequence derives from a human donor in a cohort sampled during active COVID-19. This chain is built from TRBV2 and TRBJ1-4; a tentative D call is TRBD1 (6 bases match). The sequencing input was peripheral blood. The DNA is TGTGCCAGCAGCGCAACAGGGTTGGGTGAAAAACTGTTTTTT. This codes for CASSATGLGEKLFF.